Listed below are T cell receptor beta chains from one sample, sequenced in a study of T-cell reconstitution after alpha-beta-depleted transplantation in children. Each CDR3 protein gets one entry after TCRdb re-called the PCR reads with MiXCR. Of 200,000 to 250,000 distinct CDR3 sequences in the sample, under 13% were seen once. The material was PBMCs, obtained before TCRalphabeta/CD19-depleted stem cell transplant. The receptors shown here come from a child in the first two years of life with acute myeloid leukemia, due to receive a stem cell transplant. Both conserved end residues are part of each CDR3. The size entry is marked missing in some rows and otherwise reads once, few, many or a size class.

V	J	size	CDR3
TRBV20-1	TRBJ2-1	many	CSARALAGARSSNEQFF
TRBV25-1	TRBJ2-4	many	CASSASGGKNIQYF
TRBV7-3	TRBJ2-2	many	CASSFIPNTGELFF
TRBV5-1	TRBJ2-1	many	CASSLVAETYNEQFF
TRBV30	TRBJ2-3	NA	CAWSGRHPDTQYF
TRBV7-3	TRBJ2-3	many	CASSLSRQSGTQYF
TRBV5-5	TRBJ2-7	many	CASSLGSGGSPYEQYF
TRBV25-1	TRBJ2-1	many	CASKRTGGYNEQFF
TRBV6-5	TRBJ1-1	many	CASSYLTEAFF
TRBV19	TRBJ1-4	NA	CASSTSGATNEKLFF
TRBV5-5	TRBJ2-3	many	CASSWGQSTDTQYF
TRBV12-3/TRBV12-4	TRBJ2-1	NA	CASSPSPGLDAIEQFF
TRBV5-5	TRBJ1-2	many	CASSLWSGQAYGYTF
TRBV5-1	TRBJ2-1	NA	CASSTGGRWNVDEQFF
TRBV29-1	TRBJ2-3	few	CSAWTGVINTDTQYF
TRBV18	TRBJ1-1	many	CASSADIEAFF
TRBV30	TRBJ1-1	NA	CAWKSPTGNTEAFF
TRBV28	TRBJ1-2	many	CASSTLGQGKANYGYTF
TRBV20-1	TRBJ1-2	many	CSARGTGDYGYTF
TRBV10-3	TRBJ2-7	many	CAISEMGAGVFEQYF
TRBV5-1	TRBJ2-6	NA	CASSGVGISGANVLTF